What follows are 14 T cell receptor beta chains derived from one specimen sequenced in a study of CD8 T cells in ankylosing spondylitis (dated by TCRdb to 2017 to 2019). The library was generated by 5' RACE. Instrument on record: Illumina HiSeq 2500. TCRdb reran the public reads through fastp at Q25 and MiXCR, keeping productive beta chains. Records with the same CDR3 protein are collapsed into one entry carrying the most frequent genes and DNA. In this sample the table shows approximately 300,000 distinct CDR3 sequences, around 21% of which occur a single time. About 4% of the sample goes to the ten largest clones. The sample comprised blood, either unsorted or a sorted T cell fraction (not recorded which). Source of these receptors: a female donor with ankylosing spondylitis or in good health (not recorded which).

This clonotype was seen repeatedly, ten times or more. The chain employs TRBV4-3 and TRBJ2-2; D gene uncertain. This CDR3 has 17 amino acids. CDR1 and CDR2 from the germline V gene are LGHNA and YSLEER. V was shortened by 0 bases and J by 4 bases, with 15 bases between the two germline ends. CDR3 protein: CASSQDPSDVSTGELFF. As DNA, the CDR3 is TGCGCCAGCAGCCAAGATCCCAGCGACGTTAGCACCGGGGAGCTGTTTTTT.

In this sample, this clonotype turned up many times. The V and J genes are TRBV29-1 and TRBJ2-3; D call uncertain. With 4 bases removed from V and 2 bases from J, the gap between germline ends came to 13 bases. This CDR3 contains 14 residues. Looked up from germline, CDR1 is SQVTM and CDR2 is ANQGSEA. In DNA, the CDR3 is TGCAGCGTTGGCGACGGATCATCCACAGATACGCAGTATTTT. It is translated as CSVGDGSSTDTQYF.

The chain uses TRBV6-2 or TRBV6-3 and TRBJ2-7, with D possibly TRBD2 on 5 matching bases. Germline CDR1 and CDR2: MNHEY and SVGEGT. This CDR3 spans 12 amino acids. Deletions cut 3 bases from V and 7 bases from J, with 10 bases between. The CDR3 DNA sequence: TGTGCCAGCAGTTATCTCCCGGGGGAGCAGTACTTC. Translating it yields CASSYLPGEQYF.

This clonotype was counted only a few times. The chain uses TRBV4-3 and TRBJ2-5; D not certain. CDR1 is LGHNA and CDR2 is YSLEER in the germline V gene. The CDR3 sequence is 16 residues long. Trimming pared 1 base from V and 4 bases from J, leaving 16 bases between. The DNA of the CDR3 is TGCGCCAGCAGCCAAGGAGTAAGGCGAGTCGGAGAGACCCAGTACTTC. Translation: CASSQGVRRVGETQYF.

V gene TRBV20-1 combines with J gene TRBJ2-1; TRBD2 matches 11 bases. The J segment lost 7 bases and the V segment lost 0 bases, leaving 8 bases of the junction unmatched. Germline values: CDR1 DFQATT, CDR2 SNEGSKA (reference sequence). The CDR3 has 16 amino acids. CDR3 in amino acids: CSARDQTSGSYNEQFF. The CDR3 nucleotides are TGCAGTGCTAGAGATCAAACTAGCGGGAGTTATAATGAGCAGTTCTTC.

The gene calls are TRBV12-3 or TRBV12-4 and TRBJ2-1; tentative D call: TRBD2 (5 bases). Trimming cost V 7 bases and J 5 bases, with 12 bases left between them. The CDR3 loop spans 13 amino acids. DNA for the CDR3: TGTGCCAGCACCAAGACTACAAACAATGAGCAGTTCTTC. Protein sequence: CASTKTTNNEQFF.

The chain employs TRBV7-9 and TRBJ2-3; 9 nucleotides line up with TRBD1. Germline lookup yields CDR1 SEHNR and CDR2 FQNEAQ (reference sequence). V dropped 7 bases and J dropped 0; count of bases not matched to a gene: 8. The CDR3 sequence is 16 residues long. The CDR3, as DNA: TGTGCCAGCACGGCGGGGGACAGGGCAAGCACAGATACGCAGTATTTT. Protein product: CASTAGDRASTDTQYF.

In its sample, this clonotype was seen a few times. V is TRBV5-5 and J is TRBJ1-1; the D gene is possibly TRBD1 (6 bases). With 2 bases removed from V and 5 bases from J, the gap between germline ends came to 13 bases. The germline gives CDR1 SGHKS, CDR2 YYEKEE (reference sequence). This CDR3 region has 14 residues. CDR3 amino acids: CASSFGGRGTEAFF. The CDR3 region has the DNA TGTGCCAGCAGCTTTGGGGGGCGTGGTACTGAAGCTTTCTTT.

This clonotype turned up a few times. The chain recombines TRBV5-5 with TRBJ2-7; no clear D. Trimming removed 4 bases at V and 7 bases at J, with 18 bases between. CDR1 and CDR2 (germline): SGHKS, YYEKEE (reference sequence). CDR3 size: 14 residues. CDR3 DNA: TGTGCCAGCAGCACAAGAGTCTTGACGCGGGAGCAGTACTTC. It encodes CASSTRVLTREQYF.

This clonotype came up a few times. The chain combines TRBV11-3 with TRBJ2-3; D not certain. CDR3 length: 14 amino acids. CDR1 and CDR2 (germline): SGHNT, YENEEA. With 2 bases removed from V and 2 bases from J, the gap between germline ends came to 8 bases. The DNA for the CDR3 is TGTGCCAGCAGCTTATCCCCGTCCACAGATACGCAGTATTTT. This encodes CASSLSPSTDTQYF.

This clonotype was recorded at least ten times. V and J are TRBV27 and TRBJ2-1; 10 bases line up with TRBD1. This CDR3 spans 14 amino acids. V dropped 8 bases and J dropped 6; count of bases not matched to a gene: 7. Per the germline V gene, CDR1 is MNHEY and CDR2 is SMNVEV (reference sequence). CDR3 region: CASSLTGGFNEQFF. DNA for the CDR3: TGTGCCAGCTCCTTGACAGGGGGCTTCAATGAGCAGTTCTTC.

The rearrangement joins TRBV6-5 to TRBJ2-1, with D unclear. Trimming shortened V by 2 bases and J by 0 bases, and 14 bases separated the two germline ends. The length of the CDR3 is 17 residues. Germline assignment: CDR1 MNHEY and CDR2 SVGAGI. CDR3 coding DNA: TGTGCCAGCAGTTACACTGTAGCTGGTAGCTCCTACAATGAGCAGTTCTTC. Its protein product is CASSYTVAGSSYNEQFF.

This chain uses TRBV28 with TRBJ1-1, with D perhaps TRBD1 (6 bases). CDR1 is MDHEN, CDR2 SYDVKM, per germline. Trimming removed 7 bases at V and 8 bases at J, with 17 bases between. This CDR3 contains 13 residues. CDR3 DNA: TGTGCCAGCACCCGGGGGGCCCCCCTAGAAGCTTTCTTT. Translation: CASTRGAPLEAFF.

The chain employs TRBV12-3 or TRBV12-4 and TRBJ2-1, with D possibly matching TRBD2 (6 bases). The CDR3 extends over 15 amino acids. The V gene lost 3 bases and the J gene lost 0 bases, with 9 bases spanning the gap. CDR3 in DNA: TGTGCCAGCAGTTTGACGGGAGACTCCTACAATGAGCAGTTCTTC. As protein: CASSLTGDSYNEQFF.